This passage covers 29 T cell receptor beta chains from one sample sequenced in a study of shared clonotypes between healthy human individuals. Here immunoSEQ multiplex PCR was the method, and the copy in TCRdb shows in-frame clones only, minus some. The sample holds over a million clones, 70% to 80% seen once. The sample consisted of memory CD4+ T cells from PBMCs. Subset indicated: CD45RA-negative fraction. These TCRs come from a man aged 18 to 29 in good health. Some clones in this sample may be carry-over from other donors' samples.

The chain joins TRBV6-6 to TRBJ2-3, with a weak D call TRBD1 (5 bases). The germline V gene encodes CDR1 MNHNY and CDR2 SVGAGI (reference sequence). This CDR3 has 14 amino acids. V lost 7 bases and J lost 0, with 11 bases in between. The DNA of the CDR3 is TGTGCCAGCATATTAAGGGGTAGCACAGATACGCAGTATTTT. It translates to CASILRGSTDTQYF.

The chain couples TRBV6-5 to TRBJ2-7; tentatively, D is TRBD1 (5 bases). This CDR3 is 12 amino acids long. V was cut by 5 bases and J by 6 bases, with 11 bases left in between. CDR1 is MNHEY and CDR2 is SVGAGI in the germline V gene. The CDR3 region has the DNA TGTGCCAGCAGTAAGGGGAATGTCGAGCAGTACTTC. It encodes CASSKGNVEQYF.

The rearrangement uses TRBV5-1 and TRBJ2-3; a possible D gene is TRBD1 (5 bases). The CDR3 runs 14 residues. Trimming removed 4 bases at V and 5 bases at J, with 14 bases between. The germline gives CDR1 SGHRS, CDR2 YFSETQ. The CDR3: CASSARQPEDTQYF. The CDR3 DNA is TGCGCCAGCAGCGCCAGACAGCCTGAAGATACGCAGTATTTT.

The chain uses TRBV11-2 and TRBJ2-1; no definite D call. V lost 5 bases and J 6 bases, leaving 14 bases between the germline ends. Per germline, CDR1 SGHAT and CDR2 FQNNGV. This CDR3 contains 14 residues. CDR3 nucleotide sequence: TGTGCCAGCAGCCCCTCACGTGGGGTCAATGAGCAGTTCTTC. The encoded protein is CASSPSRGVNEQFF.

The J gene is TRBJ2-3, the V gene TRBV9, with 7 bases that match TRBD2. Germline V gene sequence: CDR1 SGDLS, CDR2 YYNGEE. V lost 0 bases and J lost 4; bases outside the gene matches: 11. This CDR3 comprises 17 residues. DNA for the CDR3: TGTGCCAGCAGCGTAGGGGAGGGCCCCGGGATTCCAGATACGCAGTATTTT. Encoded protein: CASSVGEGPGIPDTQYF.

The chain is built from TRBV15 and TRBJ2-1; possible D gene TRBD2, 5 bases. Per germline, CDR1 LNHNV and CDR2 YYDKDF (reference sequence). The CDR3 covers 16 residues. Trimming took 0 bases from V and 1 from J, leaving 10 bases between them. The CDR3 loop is CATSRDHTGSYNEQFF. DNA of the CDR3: TGTGCCACCAGCAGAGATCATACGGGATCCTACAATGAGCAGTTCTTC.

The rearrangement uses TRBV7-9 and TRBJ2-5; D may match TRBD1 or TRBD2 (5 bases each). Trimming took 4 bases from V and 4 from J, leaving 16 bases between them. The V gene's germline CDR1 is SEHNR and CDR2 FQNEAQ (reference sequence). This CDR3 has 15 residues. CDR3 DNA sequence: TGTGCCAGCAGCTCGCTCGAGGGGTTCAGAGAGACCCAGTACTTC. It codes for CASSSLEGFRETQYF.

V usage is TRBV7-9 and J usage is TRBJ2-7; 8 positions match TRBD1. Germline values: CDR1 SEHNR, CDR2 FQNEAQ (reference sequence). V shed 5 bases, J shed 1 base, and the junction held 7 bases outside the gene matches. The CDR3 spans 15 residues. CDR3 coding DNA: TGTGCCAGCAGCCCGCGGACAGGGCTATCCTACGAGCAGTACTTC. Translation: CASSPRTGLSYEQYF.

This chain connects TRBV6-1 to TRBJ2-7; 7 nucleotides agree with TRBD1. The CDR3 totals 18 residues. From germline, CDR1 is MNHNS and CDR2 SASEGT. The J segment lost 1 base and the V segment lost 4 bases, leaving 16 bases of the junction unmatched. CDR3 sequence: CASSGYRGPGSRSYEQYF. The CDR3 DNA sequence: TGTGCCAGCAGTGGTTACAGGGGCCCCGGTTCGAGGTCCTACGAGCAGTACTTC.

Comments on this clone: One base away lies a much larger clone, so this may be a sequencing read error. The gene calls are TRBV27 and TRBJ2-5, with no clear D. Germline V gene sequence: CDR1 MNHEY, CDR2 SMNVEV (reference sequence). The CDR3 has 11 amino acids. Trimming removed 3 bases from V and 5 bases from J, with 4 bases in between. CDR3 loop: CASSLKETQYF. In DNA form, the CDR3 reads TGTGCCAGCAGTTTGAAGGAGACCCAGTACTTC.

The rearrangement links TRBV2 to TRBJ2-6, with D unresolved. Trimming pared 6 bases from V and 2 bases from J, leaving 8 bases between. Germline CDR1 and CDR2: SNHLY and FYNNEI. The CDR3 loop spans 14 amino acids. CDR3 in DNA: TGTGCCAGCAGCACGGGTGCTGGGGCCAACGTCCTGACTTTC. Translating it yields CASSTGAGANVLTF.

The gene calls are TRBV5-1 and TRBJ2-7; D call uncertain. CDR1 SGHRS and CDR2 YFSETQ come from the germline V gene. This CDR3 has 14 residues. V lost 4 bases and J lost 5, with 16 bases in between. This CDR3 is CASSIGPSSNEQYF. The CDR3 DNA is TGCGCCAGCAGCATCGGACCTTCCTCGAACGAGCAGTACTTC.

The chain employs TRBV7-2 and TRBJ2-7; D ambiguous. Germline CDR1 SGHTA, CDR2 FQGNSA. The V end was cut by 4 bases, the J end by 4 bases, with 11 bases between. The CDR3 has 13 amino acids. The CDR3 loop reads CASSSLLEYEQYF. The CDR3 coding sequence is TGTGCCAGCAGCTCCCTACTGGAGTACGAGCAGTACTTC.

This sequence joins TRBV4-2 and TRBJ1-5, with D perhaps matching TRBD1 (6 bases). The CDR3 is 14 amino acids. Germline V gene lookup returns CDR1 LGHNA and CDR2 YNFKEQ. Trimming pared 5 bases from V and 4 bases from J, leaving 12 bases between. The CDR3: CASSLQGTNQPQHF. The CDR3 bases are TGTGCCAGCAGCTTGCAGGGGACAAATCAGCCCCAGCATTTT.

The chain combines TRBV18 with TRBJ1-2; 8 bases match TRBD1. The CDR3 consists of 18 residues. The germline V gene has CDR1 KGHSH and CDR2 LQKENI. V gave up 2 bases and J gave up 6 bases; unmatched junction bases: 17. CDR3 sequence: CASSPSFISSGGTDGYTF. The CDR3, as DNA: TGTGCCAGCTCACCAAGCTTTATCTCGTCAGGGGGCACGGATGGCTACACCTTC.

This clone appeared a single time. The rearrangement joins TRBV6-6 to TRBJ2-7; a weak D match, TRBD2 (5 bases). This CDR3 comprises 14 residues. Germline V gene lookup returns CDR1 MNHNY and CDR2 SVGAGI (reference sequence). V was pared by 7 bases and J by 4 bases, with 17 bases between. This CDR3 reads CASKQPGLIYEQYF. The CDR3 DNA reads TGTGCCAGCAAACAACCGGGGTTAATTTACGAGCAGTACTTC.

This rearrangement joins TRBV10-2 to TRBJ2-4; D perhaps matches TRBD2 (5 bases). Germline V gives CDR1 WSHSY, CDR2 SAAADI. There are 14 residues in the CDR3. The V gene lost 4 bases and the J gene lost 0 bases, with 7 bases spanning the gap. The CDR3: CASSVGVAKNIQYF. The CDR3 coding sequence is TGCGCCAGCAGTGTCGGGGTAGCCAAAAACATTCAGTACTTC.

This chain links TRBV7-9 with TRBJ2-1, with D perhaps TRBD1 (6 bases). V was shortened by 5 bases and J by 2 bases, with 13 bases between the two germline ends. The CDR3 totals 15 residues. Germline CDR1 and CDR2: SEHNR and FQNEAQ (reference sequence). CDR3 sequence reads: CASSDGQKTYNEQFF. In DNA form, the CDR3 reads TGTGCCAGCAGCGACGGACAGAAAACCTACAATGAGCAGTTCTTC.

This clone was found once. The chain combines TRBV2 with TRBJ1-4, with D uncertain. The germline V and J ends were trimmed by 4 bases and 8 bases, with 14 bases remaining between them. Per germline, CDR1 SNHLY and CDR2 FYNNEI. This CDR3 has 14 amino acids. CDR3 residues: CASSGVSSREKLFF. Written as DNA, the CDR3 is TGTGCCAGCAGTGGGGTCTCTTCGAGGGAAAAACTGTTTTTT. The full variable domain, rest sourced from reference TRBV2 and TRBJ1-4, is EPEVTQTPSHQVTQMGQEVILRCVPISNHLYFYWYRQILGQKVEFLVSFYNNEISEKSEIFDDQFSVERPDGSNFTLKIRSTKLEDSAMYFCASSGVSSREKLFFGSGTQLSVL.

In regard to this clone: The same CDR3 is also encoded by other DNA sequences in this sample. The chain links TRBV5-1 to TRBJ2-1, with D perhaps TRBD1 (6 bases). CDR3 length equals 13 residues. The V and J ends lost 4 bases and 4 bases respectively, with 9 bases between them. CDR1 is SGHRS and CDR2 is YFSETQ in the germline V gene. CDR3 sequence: CASSQGTYNEQFF. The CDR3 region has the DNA TGCGCCAGCAGCCAGGGGACATACAATGAGCAGTTCTTC.

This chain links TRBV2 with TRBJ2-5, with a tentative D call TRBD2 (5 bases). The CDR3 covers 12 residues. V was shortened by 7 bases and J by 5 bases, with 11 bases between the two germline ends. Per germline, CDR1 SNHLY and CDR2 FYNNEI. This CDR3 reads CASKRLAETQYF. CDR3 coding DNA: TGTGCCAGCAAAAGGCTAGCTGAGACCCAGTACTTC.

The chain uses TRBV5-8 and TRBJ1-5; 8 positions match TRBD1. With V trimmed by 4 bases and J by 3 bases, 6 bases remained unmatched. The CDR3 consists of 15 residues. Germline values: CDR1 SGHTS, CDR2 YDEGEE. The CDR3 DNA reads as TGTGCCAGCAGCATGCACAGGGGGAACAATCAGCCCCAGCATTTT. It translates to CASSMHRGNNQPQHF.

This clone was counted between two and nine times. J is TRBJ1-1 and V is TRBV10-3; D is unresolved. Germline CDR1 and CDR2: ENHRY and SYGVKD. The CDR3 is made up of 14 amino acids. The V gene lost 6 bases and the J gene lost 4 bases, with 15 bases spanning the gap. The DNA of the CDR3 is TGTGCCATCAGCGGAAACGGCGGCGCCACTGAAGCTTTCTTT. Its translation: CAISGNGGATEAFF.

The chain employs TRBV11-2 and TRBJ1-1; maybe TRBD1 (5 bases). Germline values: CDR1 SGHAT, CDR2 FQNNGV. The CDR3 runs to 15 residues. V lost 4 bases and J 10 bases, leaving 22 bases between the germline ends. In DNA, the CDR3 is TGTGCCAGCAGCTCACTAACAGGCCGGGTTGGAGGAGCTTTCTTT. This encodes CASSSLTGRVGGAFF.

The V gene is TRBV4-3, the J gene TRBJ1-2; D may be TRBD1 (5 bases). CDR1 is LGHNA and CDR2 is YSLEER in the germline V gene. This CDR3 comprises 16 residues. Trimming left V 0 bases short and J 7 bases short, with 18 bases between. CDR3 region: CASSQDWLGGLGGYTF. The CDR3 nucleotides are TGCGCCAGCAGCCAAGACTGGCTTGGGGGTCTCGGTGGCTACACCTTC.

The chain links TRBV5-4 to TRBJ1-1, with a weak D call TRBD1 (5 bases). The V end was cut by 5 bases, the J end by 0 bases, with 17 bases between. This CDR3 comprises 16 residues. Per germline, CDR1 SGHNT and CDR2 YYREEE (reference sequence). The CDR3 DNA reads TGTGCCAGCAGTAAATCGTTCCGGGGGATGAACACTGAAGCTTTCTTT. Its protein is CASSKSFRGMNTEAFF. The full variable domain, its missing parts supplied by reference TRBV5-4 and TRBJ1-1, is ETGVTQSPTHLIKTRGQQVTLRCSSQSGHNTVSWYQQALGQGPQFIFQYYREEENGRGNFPPRFSGLQFPNYSSELNVNALELDDSALYLCASSKSFRGMNTEAFFGQGTRLTVV.

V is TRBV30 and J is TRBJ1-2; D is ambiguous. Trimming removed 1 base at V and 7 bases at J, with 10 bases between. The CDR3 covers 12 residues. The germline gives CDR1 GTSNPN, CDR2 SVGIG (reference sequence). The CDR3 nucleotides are TGTGCCTGGAGTGGGCTGGCAGGTGGCTACACCTTC. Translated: CAWSGLAGGYTF.

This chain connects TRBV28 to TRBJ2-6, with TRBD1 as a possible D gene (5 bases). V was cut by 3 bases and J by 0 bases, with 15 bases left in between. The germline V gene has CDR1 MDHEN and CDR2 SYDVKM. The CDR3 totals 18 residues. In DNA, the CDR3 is TGTGCCAGCAGTTTCTCGTTTGGGGCGACCTCTGGGGCCAACGTCCTGACTTTC. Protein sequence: CASSFSFGATSGANVLTF.

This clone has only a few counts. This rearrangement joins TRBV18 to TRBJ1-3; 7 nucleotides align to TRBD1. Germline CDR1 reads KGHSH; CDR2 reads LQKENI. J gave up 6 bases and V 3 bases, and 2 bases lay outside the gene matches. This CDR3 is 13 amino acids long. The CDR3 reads CASSPGQANTIYF. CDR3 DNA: TGTGCCAGCTCACCTGGACAGGCAAACACCATATATTTT.